These T cell receptor beta chains were read from a single sample in a study of T cell responses to AZD1222 COVID-19 vaccine. The protocol was immunoSEQ multiplex PCR, while the TCRdb copy is restricted to in-frame clones and leaves out a portion. The table records around 88,000 clones, about 90% of them present only once. The material was peripheral blood, obtained on day 0 of AZD1222 vaccination. All receptors come from an adult in good health. Each CDR3 is given without its conserved first and last residue.

TRBJ1-5 | TRBV15 | ATSRGGGGNQPQH
TRBJ1-3 | TRBV29-1 | SLLSGNTIY
TRBJ2-4 | TRBV9 | ASSPRTSGVENIQY
TRBJ2-1 | TRBV10-3 | AISESWTDRNEQF
TRBJ1-5 | TRBV28 | ASSFYSQPQH
TRBJ2-5 | TRBV7-2 | ASSPGLAGGPETQY
TRBJ1-1 | TRBV9 | ASSPPSGRKDAF
TRBJ1-5 | TRBV2 | ASSEGWRDQPQH
TRBJ1-1 | TRBV6-5 | ASSRDRPGDTEAF
TRBJ2-2 | TRBV19 | ASSIPGLATSTGELF
TRBJ2-7 | TRBV4-2 | ASSQDKAGSYEQY
TRBJ2-2 | TRBV4-3 | ASSQDPGLAVTGELF
TRBJ2-3 | TRBV2 | ASRPLAGADTQY
TRBJ1-1 | TRBV5-6 | ASSLGQVSRTEAF
TRBJ2-7 | TRBV7-2 | ASSSGQGAREQY
TRBJ2-7 | TRBV6-1 | ASSDGQVSQQY
TRBJ2-5 | TRBV6-5 | ASRGPGEETQY
TRBJ1-5 | TRBV27 | ASSSGTGANQPQH
TRBJ2-7 | TRBV28 | ASSPSRGRRYGQY
TRBJ1-5 | TRBV5-8 | ASSPDYYQPQH
TRBJ2-1 | TRBV18 | ASSPRDRVNLDEQF
TRBJ1-1 | TRBV5-1 | ASSLGVAGGNTEAF
TRBJ2-7 | TRBV9 | ASSTMGDQSYEQY
TRBJ2-3 | TRBV19 | ASSIEAAGGRDTQY
TRBJ1-1 | TRBV3-1/TRBV3-2 | ASSPKGQGMRTEAF
TRBJ2-3 | TRBV5-4 | ASSLEGGPTDTQY
TRBJ2-5 | TRBV7-9 | ASSNLAGETQY
TRBJ1-2 | TRBV2 | ASSAQGGEGYT
TRBJ1-1 | TRBV23-1 | ASSPDLFSKRRHTEAF
TRBJ2-1 | TRBV7-6 | ASSLAGTGGWYEQF
TRBJ2-5 | TRBV7-2 | ASSLALGRGETQY
TRBJ1-1 | TRBV19 | ASSSQGALGEAF
TRBJ2-7 | TRBV30 | AWLTGSSYEQY
TRBJ2-7 | TRBV7-8 | ASSLGRGTGYEQY
TRBJ1-1 | TRBV28 | ASESRGRTEAF
TRBJ2-2 | TRBV18 | ASSLEAGGHLGELF
TRBJ1-1 | TRBV10-3 | AISRDREWTEAF
TRBJ2-7 | TRBV25-1 | ASRDGLYEQY
TRBJ2-7 | TRBV7-2 | ASSLSPQGPSYEQY
TRBJ1-1 | TRBV10-3 | AHRGAGKLAF
TRBJ1-4 | TRBV7-9 | ASSLGSEKLF
TRBJ2-1 | TRBV4-1 | ASSQLTRGSSSYNEQF
TRBJ1-5 | TRBV5-8 | ASSYSNQPQH
TRBJ2-7 | TRBV28 | ASSPGFYEQY
TRBJ1-5 | TRBV3-1/TRBV3-2 | ASSPGLANQPQH
TRBJ2-1 | TRBV7-2 | ASSLTAGGRNEQF
TRBJ1-1 | TRBV7-9 | ASSLAIGQGYTEAF
TRBJ2-1 | TRBV18 | ASSTDRDNEQF
TRBJ2-1 | TRBV4-1 | ASSQLGLAGGPVGNEQF
TRBJ2-1 | TRBV6-6 | ASRVAHNEQF
TRBJ1-1 | TRBV21-1 | ASRPRGRDPMNTEAF
TRBJ2-5 | TRBV7-2 | ASSFQGGLETQY
TRBJ1-6 | TRBV7-3 | ASRNPGQGAQSSYNSPLH